This T cell receptor beta chain was documented in a study of cytomegalovirus exposure and HLA in healthy donors. Across the whole study: Ancestry clustering placed about four fifths of some 400 genotyped donors in the Caucasian-associated cluster. Study observations and caveats: Immune exposure was documented only through CMV serostatus.

Trimming took off 8 bases at V and 0 bases at J, with 7 bases between the two ends. This CDR3 has 12 amino acids. In germline, CDR1 is MDHEN, CDR2 SYDVKM. The PCR made use of 60 Vbeta and 13 Jbeta primers. Sequenced by immunoSEQ multiplex PCR; TCRdb stores in-frame clones only, minus some. Of roughly 150,000 clones listed, 75% were seen once; the top ten hold approximately 10%. On this clone itself: Its specificity is unknown.

Material: PBMCs. The sequence was obtained from a man younger than 35 in good health and CMV-seropositive. The chain combines TRBV28 with TRBJ1-1; no clear D. The CDR3 spells CASVKMNTEAFF. CDR3 DNA sequence: TGTGCCAGCGTAAAAATGAACACTGAAGCTTTCTTT.